This TCR beta chain is from a study of graft-versus-host responses after intestinal transplantation. V shed 1 base and J shed 3 bases, with 12 bases lying between them. Per germline, CDR1 SGHDN and CDR2 FVKESK. The CDR3 has 15 amino acids. TCRdb's copy holds only in-frame clones and misses some; the assay was immunoSEQ multiplex PCR. The sample records fewer than 30,000 clones, approximately 83% being singletons. The sequence was collected from a human patient who received an intestinal transplant, so some T cells may come from the graft donor. The sample consisted of PBMCs, taken roughly 69 weeks after intestinal transplant. The chain has TRBV14 and TRBJ1-2; D not certain. CDR3 in amino acids: CASSQGGNRDYGYTF. The CDR3 bases are TGTGCCAGCAGCCAAGGAGGGAATAGAGACTATGGCTACACCTTC.